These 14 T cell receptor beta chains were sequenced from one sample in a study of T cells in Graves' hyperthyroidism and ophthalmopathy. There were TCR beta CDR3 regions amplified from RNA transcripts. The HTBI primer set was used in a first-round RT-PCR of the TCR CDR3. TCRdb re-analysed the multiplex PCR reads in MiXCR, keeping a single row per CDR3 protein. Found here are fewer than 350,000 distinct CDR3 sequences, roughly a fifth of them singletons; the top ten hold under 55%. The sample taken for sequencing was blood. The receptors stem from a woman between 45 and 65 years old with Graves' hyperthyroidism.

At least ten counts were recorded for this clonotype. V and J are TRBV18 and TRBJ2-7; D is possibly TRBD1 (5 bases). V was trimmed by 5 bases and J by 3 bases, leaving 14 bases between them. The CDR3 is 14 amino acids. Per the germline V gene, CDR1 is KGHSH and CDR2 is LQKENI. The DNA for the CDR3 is TGTGCCAGCTCATTAGACAGCAGAAACTACGAGCAGTACTTC. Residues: CASSLDSRNYEQYF. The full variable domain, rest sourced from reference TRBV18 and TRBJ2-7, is NAGVMQNPRHLVRRRGQEARLRCSPMKGHSHVYWYRQLPEEGLKFMVYLQKENIIDESGMPKERFSAEFPKEGPSILRIQQVVRGDSAAYFCASSLDSRNYEQYFGPGTRLTVT.

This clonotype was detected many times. CDR3 sequence: CASSHGTGVVDTEAFF. Here the CDR3 DNA reads TGCGCCAGCAGCCACGGGACAGGGGTCGTGGACACTGAAGCTTTCTTT. V and J are TRBV5-1 and TRBJ1-1; 10 bases align to TRBD1. CDR3 length: 16 amino acids. Losses at the gene ends were 4 bases for V and 3 bases for J; bases not matched to a gene: 9. Germline CDR1 is SGHRS and CDR2 is YFSETQ.

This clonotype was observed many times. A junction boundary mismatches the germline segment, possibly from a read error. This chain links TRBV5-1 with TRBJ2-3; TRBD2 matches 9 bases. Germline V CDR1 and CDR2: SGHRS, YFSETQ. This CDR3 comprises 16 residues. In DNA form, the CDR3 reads TGTGCCAGCAGCTTAGGTGGCGGGGGGGGCACAGATACGCAGTATTTT. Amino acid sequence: CASSLGGGGGTDTQYF.

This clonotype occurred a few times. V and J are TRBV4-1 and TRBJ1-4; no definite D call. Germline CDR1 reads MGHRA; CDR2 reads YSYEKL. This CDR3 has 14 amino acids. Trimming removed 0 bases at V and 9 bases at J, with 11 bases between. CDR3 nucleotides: TGCGCCAGCAGCCAAGATAGCCTTTCTCAAAAACTGTTTTTT. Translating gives CASSQDSLSQKLFF.

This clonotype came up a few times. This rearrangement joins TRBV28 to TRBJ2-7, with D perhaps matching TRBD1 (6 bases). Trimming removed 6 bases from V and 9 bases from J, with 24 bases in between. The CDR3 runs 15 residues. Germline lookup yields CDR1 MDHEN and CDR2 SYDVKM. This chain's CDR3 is CASSLQGVEGPGQYF. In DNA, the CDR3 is TGTGCCAGCAGCCTACAGGGAGTTGAAGGGCCTGGGCAGTACTTC. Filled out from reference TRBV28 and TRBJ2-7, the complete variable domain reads DVKVTQSSRYLVKRTGEKVFLECVQDMDHENMFWYRQDPGLGLRLIYFSYDVKMKEKGDIPEGYSVSREKKERFSLILESASTNQTSMYLCASSLQGVEGPGQYFGPGTRLTVT.

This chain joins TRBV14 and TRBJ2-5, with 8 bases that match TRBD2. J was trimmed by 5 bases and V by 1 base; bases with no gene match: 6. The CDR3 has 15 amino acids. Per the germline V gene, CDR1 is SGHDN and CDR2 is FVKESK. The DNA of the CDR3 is TGTGCCAGCAGCCAAGCTTGGACTAGCTGGGAGACCCAGTACTTC. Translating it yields CASSQAWTSWETQYF.

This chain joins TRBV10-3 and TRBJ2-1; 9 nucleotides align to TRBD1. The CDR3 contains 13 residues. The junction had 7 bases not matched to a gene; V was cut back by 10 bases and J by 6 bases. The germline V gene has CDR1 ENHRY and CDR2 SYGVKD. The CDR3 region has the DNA TGTGCCACGGGACAGGGAGGTTTCAATGAGCAGTTCTTC. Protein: CATGQGGFNEQFF.

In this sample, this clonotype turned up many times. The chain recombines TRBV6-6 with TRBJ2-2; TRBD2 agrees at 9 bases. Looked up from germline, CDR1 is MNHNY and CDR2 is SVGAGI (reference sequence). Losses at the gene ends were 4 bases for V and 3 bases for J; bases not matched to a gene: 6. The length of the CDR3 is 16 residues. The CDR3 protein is CASSSLTSGYTGELFF. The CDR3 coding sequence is TGTGCCAGCAGTTCCCTGACTAGCGGTTACACCGGGGAGCTGTTTTTT.

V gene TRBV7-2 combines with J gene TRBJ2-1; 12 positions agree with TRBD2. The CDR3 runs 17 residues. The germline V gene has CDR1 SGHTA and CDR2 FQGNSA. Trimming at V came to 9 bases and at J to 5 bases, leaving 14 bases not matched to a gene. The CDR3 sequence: CASRLAGVRWYHNEQFF. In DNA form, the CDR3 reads TGTGCCAGTAGACTAGCGGGAGTAAGATGGTATCACAATGAGCAGTTCTTC.

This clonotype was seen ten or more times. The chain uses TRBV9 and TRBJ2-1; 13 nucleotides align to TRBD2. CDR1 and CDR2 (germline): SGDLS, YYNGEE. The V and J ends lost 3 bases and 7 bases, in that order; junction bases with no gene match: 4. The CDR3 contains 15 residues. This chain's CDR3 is CASSGGLAGANEQFF. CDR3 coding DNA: TGTGCCAGCAGCGGAGGACTAGCGGGGGCGAATGAGCAGTTCTTC.

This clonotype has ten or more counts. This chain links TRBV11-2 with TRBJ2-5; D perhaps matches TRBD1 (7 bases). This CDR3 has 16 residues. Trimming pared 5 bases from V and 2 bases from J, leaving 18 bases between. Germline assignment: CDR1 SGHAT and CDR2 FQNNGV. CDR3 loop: CASSLTRGDLQETQYF. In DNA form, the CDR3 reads TGTGCCAGCAGCCTAACCAGGGGGGATCTACAAGAGACCCAGTACTTC.

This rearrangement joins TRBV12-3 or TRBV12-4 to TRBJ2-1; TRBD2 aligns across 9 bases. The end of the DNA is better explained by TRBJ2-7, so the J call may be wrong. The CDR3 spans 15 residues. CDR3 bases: TGTGCCAGCAGAGTTAGCGGGGGAACCTACAATGAGCAGTACTTC. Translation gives CASRVSGGTYNEQYF.

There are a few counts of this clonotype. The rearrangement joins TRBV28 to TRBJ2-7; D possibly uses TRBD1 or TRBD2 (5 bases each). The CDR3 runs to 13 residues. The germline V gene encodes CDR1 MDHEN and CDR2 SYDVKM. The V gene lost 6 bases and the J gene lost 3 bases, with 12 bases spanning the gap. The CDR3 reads CASRGTTYYEQYF. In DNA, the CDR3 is TGTGCCAGCAGGGGGACCACATACTACGAGCAGTACTTC.

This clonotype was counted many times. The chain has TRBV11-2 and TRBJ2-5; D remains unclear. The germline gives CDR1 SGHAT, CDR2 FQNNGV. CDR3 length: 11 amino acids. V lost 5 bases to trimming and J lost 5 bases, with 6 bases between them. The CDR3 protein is CASSPAETQYF. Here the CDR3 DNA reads TGTGCCAGCAGCCCGGCGGAGACCCAGTACTTC.